This TCR beta chain was obtained from a study of T cell responses to AZD1222 COVID-19 vaccine. Here immunoSEQ multiplex PCR was the method, and the copy in TCRdb shows in-frame clones only, minus some. The data contain fewer than 50,000 clones, 80% of them singletons. Study results and limitations: There were mostly white British donors and more females than males, and clonal diversity was possibly underestimated.

As to this clone: Its antigen is undetermined.

CDR1 is SGDLS and CDR2 is YYNGEE in the germline V gene. This CDR3 is built from 13 residues. The V gene lost 0 bases and the J gene lost 7 bases, with 10 bases spanning the gap. The input for sequencing was peripheral blood, taken on day 0 of AZD1222 vaccination. The gene calls are TRBV9 and TRBJ1-1; D is perhaps TRBD1 (5 bases). This receptor was obtained from an adult in good health. CDR3 bases: TGTGCCAGCAGCGTAGGGACGGGACTTGAAGCTTTCTTT. Translating it yields CASSVGTGLEAFF.